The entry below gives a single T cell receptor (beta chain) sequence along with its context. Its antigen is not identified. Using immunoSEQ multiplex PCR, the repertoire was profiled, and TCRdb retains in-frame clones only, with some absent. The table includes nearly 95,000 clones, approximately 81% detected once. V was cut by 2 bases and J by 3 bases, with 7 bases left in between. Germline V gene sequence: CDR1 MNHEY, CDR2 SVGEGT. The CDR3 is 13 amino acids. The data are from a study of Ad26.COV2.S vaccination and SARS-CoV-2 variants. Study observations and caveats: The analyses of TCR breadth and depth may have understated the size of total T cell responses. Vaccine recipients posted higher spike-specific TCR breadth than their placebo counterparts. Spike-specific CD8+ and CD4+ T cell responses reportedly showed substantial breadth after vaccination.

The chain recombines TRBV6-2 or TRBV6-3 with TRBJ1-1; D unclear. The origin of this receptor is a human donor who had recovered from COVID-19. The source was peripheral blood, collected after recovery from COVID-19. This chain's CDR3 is CASSYVGDTEAFF. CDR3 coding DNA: TGTGCCAGCAGTTACGTTGGGGACACTGAAGCTTTCTTT.